The 27 T cell receptor beta chains reported below all come from one sample, sequenced in a study of control samples from healthy donors and cancer patients. Clones were sequenced by immunoSEQ multiplex PCR, and TCRdb holds only the in-frame ones, with some missing. This sample has about 92,000 clones; approximately 78% occur once, and the top ten carry over 7.5%. The material sequenced was blood. The receptors derive from a woman in her sixties or seventies in good health.

This sequence joins TRBV5-4 and TRBJ2-7; D unresolved. V was clipped by 0 bases and J by 3 bases, with 7 bases between them. The germline CDR1 and CDR2 sequences are SGHNT and YYREEE (reference sequence). The CDR3 totals 13 residues. Here the CDR3 DNA reads TGTGCCAGCAGCTTGGGGCAGGACTACGAGCAGTACTTC. This encodes CASSLGQDYEQYF.

V is TRBV7-2 and J is TRBJ2-7; a possible D gene is TRBD2 (5 bases). Trimming pared 5 bases from V and 0 bases from J, leaving 14 bases between. CDR3 size: 15 residues. Germline V gene sequence: CDR1 SGHTA, CDR2 FQGNSA. The CDR3 loop is CASSPRRGYSYEQYF. The CDR3 DNA sequence: TGTGCCAGCAGCCCCAGACGAGGGTACTCCTACGAGCAGTACTTC. The whole variable domain, filled in from reference TRBV7-2 and TRBJ2-7, reads GAGVSQSPSNKVTEKGKDVELRCDPISGHTALYWYRQSLGQGLEFLIYFQGNSAPDKSGLPSDRFSAERTGGSVSTLTIQRTQQEDSAVYLCASSPRRGYSYEQYFGPGTRLTVT.

Relative to its sample, this clone is medium-sized. V gene TRBV6-5 combines with J gene TRBJ2-7, with unresolved D. The CDR3 consists of 13 residues. Germline V gene sequence: CDR1 MNHEY, CDR2 SVGAGI. Trimming removed 6 bases at V and 1 base at J, with 10 bases between. The CDR3 loop is CASSQRDSYEQYF. The DNA for the CDR3 is TGTGCCAGCAGCCAGAGAGATTCCTACGAGCAGTACTTC.

The gene calls are TRBV7-2 and TRBJ2-3; 7 positions match TRBD1. CDR3 length: 14 residues. Germline values: CDR1 SGHTA, CDR2 FQGNSA. Losses at the gene ends were 2 bases for V and 5 bases for J; bases not matched to a gene: 4. The CDR3 bases are TGTGCCAGCAGCTTACGTCAGGGGGTAGATACGCAGTATTTT. The encoded protein is CASSLRQGVDTQYF.

The chain has TRBV14 and TRBJ2-7, with D tentatively TRBD1 (6 bases). V was shortened by 0 bases and J by 2 bases, with 14 bases between the two germline ends. Germline lookup yields CDR1 SGHDN and CDR2 FVKESK. The CDR3 has 16 residues. CDR3 sequence: CASSQDRTATPYEQYF. The CDR3 region has the DNA TGTGCCAGCAGCCAAGATAGGACAGCGACCCCCTACGAGCAGTACTTC.

This clone appeared a single time. The chain employs TRBV4-2 and TRBJ1-2; a possible D gene is TRBD1 (6 bases). Trimming stripped 0 bases from V and 4 bases from J, with 12 bases between. Germline-derived CDR1 and CDR2 are LGHNA and YNFKEQ. The CDR3 spans 15 residues. For the CDR3, the DNA is TGTGCCAGCAGCCAAGATGTCAGGGGAACCTATGGCTACACCTTC. Its protein product is CASSQDVRGTYGYTF.

This clone was recorded only once. V gene TRBV6-2 or TRBV6-3 combines with J gene TRBJ2-3; 7 positions agree with TRBD1. This CDR3 spans 12 amino acids. Germline V gives CDR1 MNHEY, CDR2 SVGEGT. Trimming removed 5 bases from V and 5 bases from J; junction bases left unmatched: 1. CDR3 protein: CASSRQGDTQYF. DNA of the CDR3: TGTGCCAGCAGTCGACAGGGAGATACGCAGTATTTT.

The chain uses TRBV27 and TRBJ1-1, with 8 bases that match TRBD1. Germline loops: CDR1 MNHEY, CDR2 SMNVEV (reference sequence). Unmatched junction bases numbered 14, after V lost 8 bases and J lost 3 bases. CDR3 length equals 16 residues. The CDR3 coding sequence is TGTGCCAGCGCGCGCGCATCCGGACAGGGTCACACTGAAGCTTTCTTT. This encodes CASARASGQGHTEAFF.

The CDR3 DNA follows: TGCGCCAGCGGGACTAGCACCTACGAGCAGTACTTC. It yields the protein CASGTSTYEQYF. The J gene is TRBJ2-7, the V gene TRBV10-1; TRBD2 matches at 9 bases. Germline V gives CDR1 WNHNN, CDR2 SYGVQD (reference sequence). V lost 8 bases and J lost 2; bases outside the gene matches: 1. This CDR3 region has 12 residues.

The rearrangement links TRBV6-4 to TRBJ2-5; D may be TRBD2 (5 bases). The germline gives CDR1 MRHNA, CDR2 SNTAGT. The ends were cut back, 7 bases at V and 4 bases at J, with 16 bases in the middle. The CDR3 is made up of 14 amino acids. The DNA of the CDR3 is TGTGCCAGCATCCCGCGGGCGGAAGGAGAGACCCAGTACTTC. This encodes CASIPRAEGETQYF.

The chain carries TRBV3-1 (or the pseudogene TRBV3-2) and TRBJ2-1; 11 bases agree with TRBD2. This CDR3 has 15 amino acids. Germline V gene sequence: CDR1 LGHDT, CDR2 YNNKEL (reference sequence). With V trimmed by 3 bases and J by 4 bases, 2 bases remained unmatched. The CDR3 DNA reads TGTGCCAGCAGCCAGGGACTAGCGGCTTACAATGAGCAGTTCTTC. Its translation is CASSQGLAAYNEQFF.

The CDR3 reads CASSQYMNTEAFF. The CDR3 bases are TGTGCCAGCAGCCAGTATATGAACACTGAAGCTTTCTTT. This chain uses TRBV14 with TRBJ1-1, with no clear D. The ends were cut back, 3 bases at V and 0 bases at J, with 5 bases in the middle. This CDR3 has 13 amino acids. Germline CDR1 SGHDN, CDR2 FVKESK.

V is TRBV28 and J is TRBJ1-5; the D is unclear. V gave up 3 bases and J gave up 6 bases, with 15 bases separating them. Germline CDR1 MDHEN, CDR2 SYDVKM. The CDR3 contains 15 residues. The CDR3 loop reads CASSFPAYGGQPQHF. CDR3 DNA: TGTGCCAGCAGTTTCCCGGCCTACGGAGGTCAGCCCCAGCATTTT.

This clone was seen once. The chain has TRBV19 and TRBJ2-3, with TRBD1 matching 10 bases. V was pared by 7 bases and J by 5 bases, with 12 bases of the junction left unmatched. Germline lookup yields CDR1 LNHDA and CDR2 SQIVND (reference sequence). The CDR3 is 16 residues long. CDR3 DNA: TGTGCCAGTAAAGGAGGGGGGACAGGGGAGATAGATACGCAGTATTTT. Its translation: CASKGGGTGEIDTQYF. The whole variable domain, remainder taken from reference TRBV19 and TRBJ2-3, is DGGITQSPKYLFRKEGQNVTLSCEQNLNHDAMYWYRQDPGQGLRLIYYSQIVNDFQKGDIAEGYSVSREKKESFPLTVTSAQKNPTAFYLCASKGGGTGEIDTQYFGPGTRLTVL.

V gene TRBV7-2 combines with J gene TRBJ2-1; TRBD2 matches 8 bases. The CDR3 is 17 amino acids. Per the germline V gene, CDR1 is SGHTA and CDR2 is FQGNSA. Unmatched junction bases numbered 5, after V lost 1 base and J lost 0 bases. The CDR3 DNA follows: TGTGCCAGCAGCTTAGTTAGCGGGGTCCTCTCCTACAATGAGCAGTTCTTC. Translation gives CASSLVSGVLSYNEQFF. Combining the CDR3 with reference TRBV7-2 and TRBJ2-1 gives the whole variable domain GAGVSQSPSNKVTEKGKDVELRCDPISGHTALYWYRQSLGQGLEFLIYFQGNSAPDKSGLPSDRFSAERTGGSVSTLTIQRTQQEDSAVYLCASSLVSGVLSYNEQFFGPGTRLTVL.

The CDR3 spells CASSTGPRINSPLHF. The CDR3 DNA reads TGTGCCAGTAGTACAGGACCCCGAATCAATTCACCCCTCCACTTT. The chain carries TRBV19 and TRBJ1-6; D not resolved. The CDR3 is made up of 15 amino acids. V lost 4 bases and J 7 bases, leaving 14 bases between the germline ends. CDR1 is LNHDA and CDR2 is SQIVND in the germline V gene (reference sequence).

V and J are TRBV2 and TRBJ2-7; possibly TRBD2 for D (6 bases). CDR1 is SNHLY and CDR2 is FYNNEI in the germline V gene. Trimming left V 1 base short and J 5 bases short, with 18 bases between. CDR3 length: 16 amino acids. As DNA, the CDR3 is TGTGCCAGCAGTGAAGTTGGTGGACTAAGGGGTAACGAGCAGTACTTC. Its translation is CASSEVGGLRGNEQYF.

This clone was found a few times. The chain is built from TRBV19 and TRBJ2-2; D is undetermined. This CDR3 spans 15 amino acids. Trimming left V 2 bases short and J 8 bases short, with 15 bases between. Germline CDR1 LNHDA, CDR2 SQIVND (reference sequence). CDR3 in DNA: TGTGCCAGTAGTATACTGAAGGCCTCCGGGGGGGAGCTGTTTTTT. This translates into CASSILKASGGELFF.

The CDR3 sequence: CASSTSSGGNYEQYF. The CDR3, as DNA: TGTGCCAGCAGTACTTCTAGCGGGGGAAACTACGAGCAGTACTTC. The chain uses TRBV2 and TRBJ2-7; 10 nucleotides align to TRBD2. The V and J ends lost 5 bases and 3 bases, in that order; junction bases with no gene match: 7. CDR1 and CDR2 (germline): SNHLY, FYNNEI. The CDR3 contains 15 residues.

There are a few counts of this clone. The chain employs TRBV10-2 and TRBJ2-1, with 7 bases that match TRBD2. Germline values: CDR1 WSHSY, CDR2 SAAADI. This CDR3 contains 14 residues. V was pared by 7 bases and J by 6 bases, with 9 bases of the junction left unmatched. The CDR3 nucleotides read TGCGCCAGCACTTTAGCTCCGGGGGGCAATGAGCAGTTCTTC. Amino acids: CASTLAPGGNEQFF.

As for this clone: Different DNA sequences within this sample yield the same CDR3. The chain combines TRBV10-3 with TRBJ1-5; D may be TRBD1 (6 bases). Deletions cut 9 bases from V and 1 base from J, with 10 bases between. There are 13 residues in the CDR3. Germline CDR1 and CDR2: ENHRY and SYGVKD. CDR3 sequence reads: CAITGQSNQPQHF. As DNA, the CDR3 is TGTGCCATAACCGGACAGAGCAATCAGCCCCAGCATTTT.

This chain's CDR3 is CASSLVGRNTIYF. The CDR3 nucleotides read TGTGCCAGCAGTTTGGTAGGCAGAAACACCATATATTTT. This rearrangement joins TRBV28 to TRBJ1-3; no definite D call. The germline V and J ends were trimmed by 3 bases and 5 bases, with 8 bases remaining between them. Germline values: CDR1 MDHEN, CDR2 SYDVKM. The CDR3 loop spans 13 amino acids.

The rearrangement uses TRBV6-5 and TRBJ2-1, with 9 bases lining up with TRBD2. V shed 0 bases and J 1 base; nucleotides not matched to a gene: 1. This CDR3 is 16 amino acids long. Germline values: CDR1 MNHEY, CDR2 SVGAGI. CDR3 in amino acids: CASSYSRGGSYNEQFF. CDR3 bases: TGTGCCAGCAGTTACTCGCGGGGGGGTTCCTACAATGAGCAGTTCTTC.

The chain couples TRBV5-5 to TRBJ2-2; no definite D call. The V gene's germline CDR1 is SGHKS and CDR2 YYEKEE (reference sequence). Trimming took off 2 bases at V and 0 bases at J, with 14 bases between the two ends. This CDR3 comprises 17 residues. The CDR3 reads CASSLFPLGTNTGELFF. The CDR3 bases are TGTGCCAGCAGCTTATTCCCTTTGGGGACGAACACCGGGGAGCTGTTTTTT.

V and J are TRBV7-2 and TRBJ2-7; 10 bases line up with TRBD2. Germline CDR1 reads SGHTA; CDR2 reads FQGNSA. This CDR3 contains 16 residues. Trimming took 5 bases from V and 5 from J; bases not matched to a gene: 12. CDR3 nucleotides: TGTGCCAGCAGCCTAAGCAGCGGGAGGGCCTTCCACGAGCAGTACTTC. It codes for CASSLSSGRAFHEQYF.

In its sample, this clone was seen once. The genes are TRBV10-3 and TRBJ1-2, with TRBD1 matching over 8 bases. Germline CDR1 ENHRY, CDR2 SYGVKD. This CDR3 spans 14 amino acids. V was pared by 4 bases and J by 4 bases, with 5 bases of the junction left unmatched. CDR3 coding DNA: TGTGCCATCAGTGCTCAGGGGGCCGCCTATGGCTACACCTTC. It is translated as CAISAQGAAYGYTF.

The chain couples TRBV6-5 to TRBJ2-1, with 12 bases lining up with TRBD2. This CDR3 has 15 amino acids. Per the germline V gene, CDR1 is MNHEY and CDR2 is SVGAGI. V dropped 9 bases and J dropped 2; count of bases not matched to a gene: 5. This CDR3 reads CASGLAGNPYNEQFF. In DNA, the CDR3 is TGTGCCAGTGGACTAGCGGGGAATCCCTACAATGAGCAGTTCTTC.